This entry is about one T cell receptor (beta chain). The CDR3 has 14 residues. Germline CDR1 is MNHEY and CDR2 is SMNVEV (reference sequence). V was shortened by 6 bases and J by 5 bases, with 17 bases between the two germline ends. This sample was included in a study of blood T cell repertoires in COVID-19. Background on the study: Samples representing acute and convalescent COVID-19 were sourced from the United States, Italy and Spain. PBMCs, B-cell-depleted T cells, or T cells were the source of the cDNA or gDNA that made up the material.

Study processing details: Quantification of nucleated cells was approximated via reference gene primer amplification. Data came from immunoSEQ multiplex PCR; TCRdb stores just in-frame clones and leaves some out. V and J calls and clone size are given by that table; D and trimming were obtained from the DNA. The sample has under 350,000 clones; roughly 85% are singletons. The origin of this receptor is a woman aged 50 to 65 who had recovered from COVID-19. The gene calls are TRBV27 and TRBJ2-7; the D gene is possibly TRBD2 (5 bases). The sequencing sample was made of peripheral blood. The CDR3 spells CASRNWTHPNEQYF. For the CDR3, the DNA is TGTGCCAGCAGAAATTGGACTCATCCCAACGAGCAGTACTTC.